This T cell receptor (beta chain) was recorded in a study of cytomegalovirus exposure and HLA in healthy donors. Whole-study findings and limits: The investigators catalogued 150 to 200 TCR beta chains as cytomegalovirus-associated.

A multiplex PCR was run with 60 Vbeta primers and 13 Jbeta primers. Produced via immunoSEQ multiplex PCR; TCRdb's table is partial and in-frame only. The sample carries roughly 150,000 clones, roughly four fifths recorded once. As to this clone: Its antigen is still unknown. Other DNA sequences of this sample code for an identical CDR3.

The germline V gene encodes CDR1 SGHTA and CDR2 FQGNSA. This CDR3 is 11 amino acids long. Trimming cost V 5 bases and J 3 bases, with 5 bases left between them. Sequenced: PBMCs. This chain connects TRBV7-2 to TRBJ2-7; D uncertain. The receptor was isolated from a man aged 50 to 59 in good health and CMV-seropositive. The CDR3, as DNA: TGTGCCAGCAGCCCCGGCTACGAGCAGTACTTC. As protein: CASSPGYEQYF.